Sequencing of this TCR beta chain was carried out in a study of cytomegalovirus exposure and HLA in healthy donors. CDR1 and CDR2 (germline): SGHAT, FQNNGV. There are 13 residues in the CDR3. V was shortened by 3 bases and J by 6 bases, with 12 bases between the two germline ends. Sequencing used immunoSEQ multiplex PCR; TCRdb keeps in-frame clones, though not all of them. The profile shows approximately 150,000 clones, roughly 89% of them singletons. The specimen was PBMCs. V and J are TRBV11-2 and TRBJ2-7; the D gene is possibly TRBD2 (6 bases). This TCR was sampled from a woman under 30 in good health and CMV-seropositive. This CDR3 reads CASSFWRAREQYF. The DNA for the CDR3 is TGTGCCAGCAGCTTCTGGAGGGCCCGCGAGCAGTACTTC.